The T cell receptor beta chain described here comes from a study of OX40 agonist ivuxolimab in advanced cancers. Study at large: Patients were roughly 87% male with ages roughly 23 to 85, mean 60.

The germline V gene has CDR1 SGHRS and CDR2 YFSETQ. There are 17 residues in the CDR3. The germline V and J ends were trimmed by 3 bases and 0 bases, with 17 bases remaining between them. TCRdb keeps only in-frame clones here, not all; method: immunoSEQ multiplex PCR. The sample lists tens of thousands of clones, 85% seen once, with about 4% in the top ten. Comments on this clone: Its antigen is unidentified.

General study points: The average count of expanded clones was higher among CD8+ T cells than among CD4+. At 0.1 to 3.0 mg/kg, CD4+ and CD8+ blood T cells expanded clonally by week 6. Partial responders at 0.1-3.0 mg/kg had among the lowest clonal expansion.

Source: CD4+ or CD8+ T cells sorted from blood, taken in a trial of the OX40 agonist ivuxolimab. This receptor was identified in an adult with an advanced solid tumor such as melanoma, head and neck, liver or kidney cancer. The rearrangement links TRBV5-1 to TRBJ2-3; D is perhaps TRBD1 or TRBD2 (6 bases each). The CDR3 sequence is CASSSREGGASTDTQYF. Here the CDR3 DNA reads TGCGCCAGCAGCTCGCGCGAGGGGGGAGCTAGCACAGATACGCAGTATTTT.